These T cell receptor beta chains were read from a single sample in a study of blood T cell repertoires in COVID-19. Assay used: immunoSEQ multiplex PCR; TCRdb lists only in-frame clones, some missing. The sample shows around 300,000 clones, around 84% of them seen only once. Sequencing input: PBMCs or T cells enriched from blood (not recorded which). These receptors came from a woman in her 50s who had recovered from COVID-19. Each CDR3 is given with its conserved first and last residue. A D gene is named only where the DNA matches it firmly. Size tells how often a clone was seen (once, few, many) or the class of an expanded clone, and some rows leave it out.

J | V | size | D | CDR3 | DNA
TRBJ2-7 | TRBV4-2 | - | - | CASSEDRPYEQYF | TGTGCCAGCAGCGAAGACAGGCCCTACGAGCAGTACTTC
TRBJ2-7 | TRBV9 | - | TRBD1 | CASSSRRQGARDEQYF | TGTGCCAGCAGCTCACGACGACAGGGGGCTCGGGACGAGCAGTACTTC
TRBJ2-1 | TRBV6-1 | - | TRBD1 | CASSEGQGPPHNEQFF | TGTGCCAGCAGTGAAGGACAGGGCCCCCCACACAATGAGCAGTTCTTC
TRBJ1-2 | TRBV4-2 | - | - | CASSQVGVWGYTF | TGTGCCAGCAGCCAAGTCGGAGTTTGGGGCTACACCTTC
TRBJ2-5 | TRBV10-1 | - | - | CASPVEPAPRQTQYF | TGCGCCAGCCCTGTAGAGCCAGCGCCTCGGCAGACCCAGTACTTC
TRBJ1-5 | TRBV2 | - | - | CASSELAGGNQPQHF | TGTGCCAGCAGTGAACTAGCAGGGGGCAATCAGCCCCAGCATTTT
TRBJ1-1 | TRBV28 | - | - | CASEGQMNTEAFF | TGTGCCAGCGAAGGACAGATGAACACTGAAGCTTTCTTT
TRBJ1-1 | TRBV2 | - | - | CATTAISPEVAFF | TGTGCCACCACCGCTATTTCCCCAGAGGTAGCTTTCTTT
TRBJ2-3 | TRBV14 | - | - | CASSQGVLFGGSTDTQYF | TGTGCCAGCAGCCAAGGTGTTTTGTTCGGAGGGAGCACAGATACGCAGTATTTT
TRBJ2-5 | TRBV28 | - | - | CASSLPVQGHETQYF | TGTGCCAGCAGTTTACCGGTGCAGGGGCACGAGACCCAGTACTTC
TRBJ2-7 | TRBV5-1 | once | - | CASSLTVLTGGEQYF | TGCGCCAGCAGCTTGACGGTTTTGACAGGAGGCGAGCAGTACTTC
TRBJ1-4 | TRBV27 | - | - | CASSTNRDGNEKLFF | TGTGCCAGCAGCACAAACAGAGATGGAAATGAAAAACTGTTTTTT
TRBJ1-6 | TRBV6-1 | - | - | CASSEWGGTSPLHF | TGTGCCAGCAGTGAATGGGGGGGTACTTCACCCCTCCACTTT
TRBJ2-4 | TRBV19 | - | - | CASSVGGLTSKSIQYF | TGTGCCAGTAGTGTGGGCGGACTGACCTCAAAAAGCATTCAGTACTTC
TRBJ2-3 | TRBV24-1 | - | TRBD1 | CATSGQGVDTQYF | TGTGCCACCTCAGGACAGGGTGTTGATACGCAGTATTTT
TRBJ1-5 | TRBV11-2 | once | - | CASSRNSGGNQPQHF | TGTGCCAGCAGCAGAAACTCAGGGGGCAATCAGCCCCAGCATTTT
TRBJ2-5 | TRBV30 | - | TRBD2 | CAWGRGGRGETQYF | TGTGCCTGGGGACGGGGGGGCCGAGGAGAGACCCAGTACTTC
TRBJ1-1 | TRBV30 | - | - | CAWKVGQNTEAFF | TGTGCCTGGAAAGTCGGACAGAACACTGAAGCTTTCTTT
TRBJ2-6 | TRBV19 | - | TRBD1 | CASTLTGGVSSGANVLTF | TGTGCCAGTACCCTGACAGGGGGTGTCAGCTCTGGGGCCAACGTCCTGACTTTC
TRBJ2-7 | TRBV3-1/TRBV3-2 | - | - | CASSQGVQNSYEQYF | TGTGCCAGCAGCCAAGGGGTACAGAACTCCTACGAGCAGTACTTC
TRBJ1-3 | TRBV19 | - | - | CASSIGVSGNTIYF | TGTGCCAGTAGTATAGGTGTCAGTGGAAACACCATATATTTT
TRBJ2-2 | TRBV5-1 | - | TRBD2 | CASSETSGNTGELFF | TGCGCCAGCAGCGAGACTAGCGGGAACACCGGGGAGCTGTTTTTT
TRBJ2-4 | TRBV4-3 | - | - | CASSQDLYKNIQYF | TGCGCCAGCAGCCAAGATTTGTATAAAAACATTCAGTACTTC
TRBJ1-1 | TRBV30 | - | - | CAWRKRGNLTEAFF | TGTGCCTGGAGGAAGAGGGGGAACCTCACTGAAGCTTTCTTT
TRBJ1-1 | TRBV11-3 | - | - | CASSLGRNTEAFF | TGTGCCAGCAGCTTAGGTCGGAACACTGAAGCTTTCTTT
TRBJ1-5 | TRBV7-8 | once | TRBD1 | CASSLGTGLGNQPQHF | TGTGCCAGCAGCCTAGGGACAGGGCTCGGCAATCAGCCCCAGCATTTT
TRBJ1-1 | TRBV3-1/TRBV3-2 | - | - | CASSQGGLGTEAFF | TGTGCCAGCAGCCAAGGGGGCTTGGGCACTGAAGCTTTCTTT
TRBJ2-2 | TRBV9 | few | - | CASSVVSSVAGELFF | TGTGCCAGCAGCGTAGTGTCTAGCGTTGCCGGGGAGCTGTTTTTT
TRBJ1-4 | TRBV30 | few | TRBD1 | CASEKEDRGEKLFF | TGTGCCTCGGAAAAGGAGGACAGGGGGGAAAAACTGTTTTTT
TRBJ2-7 | TRBV25-1 | - | TRBD2 | CASSELGIAGAYEQYF | TGTGCCAGCAGTGAATTGGGAATAGCGGGGGCCTACGAGCAGTACTTC
TRBJ1-1 | TRBV14 | - | - | CASSQGPRGTEAFF | TGTGCCAGCAGCCAAGGGCCGAGAGGGACTGAAGCTTTCTTT
TRBJ1-6 | TRBV3-1/TRBV3-2 | - | - | CASSQDGTGYNSPLHF | TGTGCCAGCAGCCAAGACGGAACAGGGTATAATTCACCCCTCCACTTT
TRBJ2-2 | TRBV24-1 | - | TRBD1 | CATSETGQPNTGELFF | TGTGCCACCAGTGAGACGGGACAGCCGAACACCGGGGAGCTGTTTTTT
TRBJ2-1 | TRBV6-5 | - | - | CASRVSGNNEQFF | TGTGCCAGTCGGGTATCCGGGAACAATGAGCAATTCTTC
TRBJ1-4 | TRBV30 | - | - | CAWKKSEKLFF | TGTGCCTGGAAGAAGAGCGAAAAACTGTTTTTT